The clone carrying this T cell receptor beta chain appeared many times. The data were taken from a study of blood T cells in healthy people across ages. Trimming cost V 2 bases and J 7 bases; bases outside gene matches: 5. The CDR3 runs 16 residues. CDR1 is MNHEY and CDR2 is SMNVEV in the germline V gene (reference sequence). The second PCR ran about 6 to 12 cycles with a sample-barcoded 5' primer and J-beta primers. Each TCR beta cDNA got a 12-nucleotide random molecular identifier. Each of the samples gave a minimum of 3 million paired-end reads that contained CDR3. TCRdb itself ran the 5' RACE reads through MiXCR, one entry per CDR3 protein. The sample holds 590,000 or so distinct CDR3 sequences, 25% to 30% seen once.

This receptor was obtained from an elderly woman in good health. The sequenced sample was blood. The rearrangement uses TRBV27 and TRBJ1-6; 10 bases align to TRBD1. DNA of the CDR3: TGTGCCAGCAGTTTAAGACAGGGGGCGAGGAATTCACCCCTCCACTTT. Protein product: CASSLRQGARNSPLHF.